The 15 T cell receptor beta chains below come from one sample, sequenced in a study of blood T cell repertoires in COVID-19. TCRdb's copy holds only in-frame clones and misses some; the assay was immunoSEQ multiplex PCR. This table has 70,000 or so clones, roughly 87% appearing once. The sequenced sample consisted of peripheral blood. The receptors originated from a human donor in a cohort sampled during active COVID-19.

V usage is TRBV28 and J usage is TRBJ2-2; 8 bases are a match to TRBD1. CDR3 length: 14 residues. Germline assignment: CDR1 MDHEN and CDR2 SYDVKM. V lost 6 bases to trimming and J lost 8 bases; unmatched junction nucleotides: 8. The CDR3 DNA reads TGTGCCAGCAGCCACGGACAGGGTTGGGGGGAGCTGTTTTTT. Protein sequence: CASSHGQGWGELFF.

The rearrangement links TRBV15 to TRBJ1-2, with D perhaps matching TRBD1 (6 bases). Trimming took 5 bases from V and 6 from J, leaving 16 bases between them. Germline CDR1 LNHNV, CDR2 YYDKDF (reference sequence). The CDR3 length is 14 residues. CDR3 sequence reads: CATSLNLGQNGYTF. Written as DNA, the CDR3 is TGTGCCACCAGCCTTAACCTAGGACAGAATGGCTACACCTTC.

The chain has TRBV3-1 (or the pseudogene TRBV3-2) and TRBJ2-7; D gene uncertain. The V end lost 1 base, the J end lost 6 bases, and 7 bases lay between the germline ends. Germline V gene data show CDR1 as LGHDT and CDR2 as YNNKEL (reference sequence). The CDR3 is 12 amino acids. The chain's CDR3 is CASSQVSSEQYF. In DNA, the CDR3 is TGTGCCAGCAGCCAAGTATCCAGCGAGCAGTACTTC.

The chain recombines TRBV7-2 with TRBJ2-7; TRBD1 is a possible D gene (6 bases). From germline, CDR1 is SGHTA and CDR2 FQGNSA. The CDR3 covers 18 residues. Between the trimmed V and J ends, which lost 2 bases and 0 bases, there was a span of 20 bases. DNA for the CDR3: TGTGCCAGCAGCTTAAGGCCCTCTTGGCAGGGGCTCTCCTACGAGCAGTACTTC. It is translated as CASSLRPSWQGLSYEQYF.

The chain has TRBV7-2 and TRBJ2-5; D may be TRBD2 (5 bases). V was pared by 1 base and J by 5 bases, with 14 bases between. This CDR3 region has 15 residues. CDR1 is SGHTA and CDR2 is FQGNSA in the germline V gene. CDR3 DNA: TGTGCCAGCAGCTTAGGCGGTAGCGACTGGGAGACCCAGTACTTC. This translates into CASSLGGSDWETQYF.

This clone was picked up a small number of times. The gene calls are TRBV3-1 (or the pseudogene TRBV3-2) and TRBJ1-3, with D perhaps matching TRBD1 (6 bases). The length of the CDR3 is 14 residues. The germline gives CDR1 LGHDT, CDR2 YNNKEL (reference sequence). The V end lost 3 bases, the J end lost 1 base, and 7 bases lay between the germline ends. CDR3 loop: CASSQGASGNTIYF. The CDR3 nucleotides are TGTGCCAGCAGCCAGGGGGCTTCTGGAAACACCATATATTTT.

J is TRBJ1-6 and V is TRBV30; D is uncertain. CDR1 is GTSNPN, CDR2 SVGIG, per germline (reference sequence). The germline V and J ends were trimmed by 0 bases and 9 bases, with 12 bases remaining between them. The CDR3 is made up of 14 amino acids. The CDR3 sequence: CAWSVLGSGSPLHF. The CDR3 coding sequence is TGTGCCTGGAGTGTACTGGGCTCCGGTTCACCCCTCCACTTT.

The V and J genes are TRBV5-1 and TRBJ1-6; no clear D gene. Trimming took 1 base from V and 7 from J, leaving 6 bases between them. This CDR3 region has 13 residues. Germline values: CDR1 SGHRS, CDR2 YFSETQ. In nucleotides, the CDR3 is TGCGCCAGCAGCTTGCGCGTAAATTCACCCCTCCACTTT. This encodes CASSLRVNSPLHF.

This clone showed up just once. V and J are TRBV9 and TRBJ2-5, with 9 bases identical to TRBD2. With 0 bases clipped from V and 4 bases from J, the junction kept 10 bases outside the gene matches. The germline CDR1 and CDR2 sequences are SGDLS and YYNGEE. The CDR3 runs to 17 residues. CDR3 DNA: TGTGCCAGCAGCGTAGCGGGGGGCCTAGCGGGGAGAGAGACCCAGTACTTC. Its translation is CASSVAGGLAGRETQYF.

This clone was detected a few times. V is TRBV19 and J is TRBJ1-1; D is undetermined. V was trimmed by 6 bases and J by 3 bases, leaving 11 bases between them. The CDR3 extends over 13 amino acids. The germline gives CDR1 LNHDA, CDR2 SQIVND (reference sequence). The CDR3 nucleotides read TGTGCCAGTAGCCCACGACGGGACACTGAAGCTTTCTTT. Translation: CASSPRRDTEAFF.

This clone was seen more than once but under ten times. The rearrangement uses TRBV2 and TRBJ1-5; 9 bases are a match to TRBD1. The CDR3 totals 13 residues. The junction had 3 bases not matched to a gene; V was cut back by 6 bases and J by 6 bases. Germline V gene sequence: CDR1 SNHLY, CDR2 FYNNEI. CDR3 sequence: CASRQGASQPQHF. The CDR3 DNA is TGTGCCAGCAGACAGGGGGCGAGTCAGCCCCAGCATTTT.

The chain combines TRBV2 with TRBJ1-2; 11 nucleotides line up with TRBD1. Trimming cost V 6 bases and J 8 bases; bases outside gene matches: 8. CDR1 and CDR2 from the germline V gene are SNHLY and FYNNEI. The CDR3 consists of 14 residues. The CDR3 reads CASRRTGGSNGYTF. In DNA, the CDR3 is TGTGCCAGCAGGCGGACAGGGGGCTCCAACGGCTACACCTTC.

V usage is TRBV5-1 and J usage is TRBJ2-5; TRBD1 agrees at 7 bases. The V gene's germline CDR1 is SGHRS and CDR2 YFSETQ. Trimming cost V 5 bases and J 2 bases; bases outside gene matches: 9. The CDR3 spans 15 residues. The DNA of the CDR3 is TGCGCCAGCAGGAGGTATCCGGGACAGCAAGAGACCCAGTACTTC. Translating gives CASRRYPGQQETQYF.

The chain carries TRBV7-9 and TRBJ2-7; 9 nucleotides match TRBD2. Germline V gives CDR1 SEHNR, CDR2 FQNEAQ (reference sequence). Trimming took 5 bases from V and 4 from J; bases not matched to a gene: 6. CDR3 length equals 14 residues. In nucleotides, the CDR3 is TGTGCCAGCAGCCCCTTGGCGGGGGGGTACGAGCAGTACTTC. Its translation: CASSPLAGGYEQYF.

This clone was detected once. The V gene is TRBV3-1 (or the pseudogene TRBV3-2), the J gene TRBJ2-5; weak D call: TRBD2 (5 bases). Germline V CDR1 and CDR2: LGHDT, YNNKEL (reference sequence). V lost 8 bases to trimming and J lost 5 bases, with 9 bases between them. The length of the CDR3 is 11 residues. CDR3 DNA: TGTGCCAGCCGGGGTGGGGAGACCCAGTACTTC. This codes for CASRGGETQYF.